This TCR beta chain was recovered during a study of PD-L1 blockade in urothelial cancer. In the study overall: Patients, treated from about 2014 onward, received atezolizumab 1,200 mg intravenously every 3 weeks. The patients had undergone anywhere from 0 to 3 prior chemotherapy regimens.

V lost 9 bases, J lost 7 bases, and 12 bases stayed unmatched. The germline CDR1 and CDR2 sequences are LNHDA and SQIVND (reference sequence). The CDR3 loop spans 14 amino acids. Specified time point: peripheral blood 6 weeks after treatment start. Sequencing used immunoSEQ multiplex PCR; TCRdb keeps in-frame clones, though not all of them. Of tens of thousands of clones in the sample, approximately 80% were seen once. The TCR comes from a man in his sixties or seventies with urothelial cancer. Source: PBMCs, taken around atezolizumab (anti-PD-L1) treatment. The chain carries TRBV19 and TRBJ1-5, with 7 bases fitting TRBD1. The CDR3 coding sequence is TGTGCCAGCGCCTACAGGGGAACGGGGCAGCCCCAGCATTTT. This gives the protein CASAYRGTGQPQHF. Full variable domain (missing parts from reference TRBV19 and TRBJ1-5): DGGITQSPKYLFRKEGQNVTLSCEQNLNHDAMYWYRQDPGQGLRLIYYSQIVNDFQKGDIAEGYSVSREKKESFPLTVTSAQKNPTAFYLCASAYRGTGQPQHFGDGTRLSIL.